This T cell receptor (beta chain) was identified in a study of blood T cell repertoires in COVID-19. Overall study context: The study drew acute and convalescent COVID-19 samples from the United States, Italy and Spain.

V was shortened by 5 bases and J by 2 bases, with 16 bases between the two germline ends. This CDR3 is 15 amino acids long. CDR1 MDHEN and CDR2 SYDVKM come from the germline V gene. The table came from immunoSEQ multiplex PCR; TCRdb's copy has only in-frame clones and leaves some out. Of about 250,000 clones in the sample, 70% to 90% are singletons; the top ten hold roughly 4%. The sequencing sample was made of PBMCs or T cells enriched from blood (not recorded which). This receptor was taken from a woman in her 30s who had recovered from COVID-19. The chain couples TRBV28 to TRBJ2-7; D possibly corresponds to TRBD2 (6 bases). CDR3 residues: CASSPGDQITYEQYF. CDR3 DNA sequence: TGTGCCAGCAGTCCGGGGGACCAAATTACCTACGAGCAGTACTTC.